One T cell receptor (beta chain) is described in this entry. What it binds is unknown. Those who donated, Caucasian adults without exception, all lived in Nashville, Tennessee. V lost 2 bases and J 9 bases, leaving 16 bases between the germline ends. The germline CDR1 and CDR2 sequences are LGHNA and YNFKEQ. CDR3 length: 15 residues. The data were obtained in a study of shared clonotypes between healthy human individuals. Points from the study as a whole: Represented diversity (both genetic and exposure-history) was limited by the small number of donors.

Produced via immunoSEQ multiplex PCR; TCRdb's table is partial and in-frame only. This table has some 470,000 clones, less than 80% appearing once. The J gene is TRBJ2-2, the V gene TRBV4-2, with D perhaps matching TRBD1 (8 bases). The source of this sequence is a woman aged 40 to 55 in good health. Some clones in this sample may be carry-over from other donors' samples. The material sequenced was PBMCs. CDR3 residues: CASSQPDREGRELFF. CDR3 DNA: TGTGCCAGCAGCCAACCGGACAGGGAGGGTAGGGAGCTGTTTTTT.